These 20 T cell receptor beta chains were sequenced from one sample in a study of response to subunit inactivated influenza vaccine. TCRdb reanalysed the RT-PCR reads using MiXCR and keeps one entry per CDR3 protein. The sample contains hundreds of thousands of distinct CDR3 sequences, 10% to 15% of which appear only once. Sequencing was performed on non-naive T cells sorted from PBMCs, taken 14 days before vaccination. Every receptor here comes from a man aged 50 to 59 who received an inactivated influenza vaccine.

This clonotype occurred a few times. The chain couples TRBV10-3 to TRBJ2-2; TRBD2 matches at 12 bases. CDR3 size: 18 residues. The J segment lost 1 base and the V segment lost 0 bases, leaving 3 bases of the junction unmatched. CDR1 and CDR2 from the germline V gene are ENHRY and SYGVKD. CDR3 protein: CAISESRLAGENTGELFF. The CDR3 coding sequence is TGTGCCATCAGTGAGTCGAGACTAGCGGGGGAGAACACCGGGGAGCTGTTTTTT.

This clonotype was found many times. The chain is built from TRBV7-8 and TRBJ1-2, with D perhaps TRBD1 (5 bases). V lost 1 base and J lost 2, with 8 bases in between. The CDR3 length is 14 residues. CDR1 is SGHVS, CDR2 FQNEAQ, per germline. Written as DNA, the CDR3 is TGTGCCAGCAGCTTAGTCGCAGGGAACTATGGCTACACCTTC. It yields the protein CASSLVAGNYGYTF.

The chain couples TRBV6-5 to TRBJ2-7, with 11 bases lining up with TRBD2. This CDR3 spans 19 amino acids. The J segment lost 0 bases and the V segment lost 2 bases, leaving 12 bases of the junction unmatched. Germline values: CDR1 MNHEY, CDR2 SVGAGI. The CDR3: CASSYRPPSLAGGSYEQYF. The CDR3 DNA follows: TGTGCCAGCAGTTACCGTCCACCCTCTCTAGCGGGAGGCTCCTACGAGCAGTACTTC.

This clonotype was counted a few times. CDR3 nucleotide sequence: TGTGCCATCAGTGAGGGGACTAGCGACTCCTACGAGCAGTACTTC. Translation: CAISEGTSDSYEQYF. The rearrangement links TRBV10-3 to TRBJ2-7; 10 bases fit TRBD2. V was clipped by 2 bases and J by 0 bases; unmatched bases: 1. This CDR3 is 15 amino acids long. Germline V CDR1 and CDR2: ENHRY, SYGVKD.

Many counts were recorded for this clonotype. The chain uses TRBV7-9 and TRBJ2-1, with D hard to call. Trimming stripped 1 base from V and 9 bases from J, with 19 bases between. Germline-derived CDR1 and CDR2 are SEHNR and FQNEAQ (reference sequence). CDR3 length: 16 amino acids. Here the CDR3 DNA reads TGTGCCAGCAGCTTAGTCGTTGCGGCACCCGTTGGTGAGCAGTTCTTC. Protein product: CASSLVVAAPVGEQFF.

The rearrangement uses TRBV30 and TRBJ1-2; D gene unclear. The CDR3 spans 13 residues. Germline V gene data show CDR1 as GTSNPN and CDR2 as SVGIG (reference sequence). The V end lost 2 bases, the J end lost 4 bases, and 11 bases lay between the germline ends. This CDR3 is CAWSTEVGYGYTF. As DNA, the CDR3 is TGTGCCTGGAGTACAGAAGTGGGCTATGGCTACACCTTC.

The chain employs TRBV5-6 and TRBJ1-1; D call uncertain. This CDR3 is 15 amino acids long. Germline-derived CDR1 and CDR2 are SGHDT and YYEEEE. Trimming cost V 2 bases and J 2 bases, with 13 bases left between them. CDR3 DNA: TGTGCCAGCAGCTTAAGCGGCAGAACAAACACTGAAGCTTTCTTT. Its translation is CASSLSGRTNTEAFF.

This clonotype has only a few counts. The CDR3 DNA follows: TGTGCCAGCAAGGCCCGGGGCGTCCCCTCCTACGAGCAGTACTTC. Its protein is CASKARGVPSYEQYF. V is TRBV11-1 and J is TRBJ2-7, with D perhaps given as TRBD1 or TRBD2 (5 bases each). V was trimmed by 7 bases and J by 0 bases, leaving 16 bases between them. The germline V gene encodes CDR1 SGHAT and CDR2 FQDESV (reference sequence). CDR3 length equals 15 residues.

This clonotype came up many times. The genes are TRBV5-1 and TRBJ2-5; 10 bases are a match to TRBD2. The CDR3 covers 15 residues. J gave up 5 bases and V 1 base, and 5 bases lay outside the gene matches. In germline, CDR1 is SGHRS, CDR2 YFSETQ. CDR3 bases: TGCGCCAGCAGCTTGCCTAGCGGGAGAGGCGAGACCCAGTACTTC. It encodes CASSLPSGRGETQYF.

This clonotype was counted ten times or more. This sequence joins TRBV11-2 and TRBJ2-3; possibly TRBD2 for D (5 bases). There are 18 residues in the CDR3. CDR1 is SGHAT and CDR2 is FQNNGV in the germline V gene. The V end was cut by 4 bases, the J end by 1 base, with 21 bases between. CDR3 amino acids: CASSSAYWERIRTDTQYF. The DNA of the CDR3 is TGTGCCAGCAGCTCCGCTTATTGGGAGCGGATACGCACAGATACGCAGTATTTT.

The table lists this clonotype with a few counts. V usage is TRBV7-3 and J usage is TRBJ1-2, with 7 positions matching TRBD1. The length of the CDR3 is 15 residues. After removal of 5 bases from V and 7 bases from J, the junction contained 13 bases not matched to a gene. CDR1 SGHTA and CDR2 FQGTGA come from the germline V gene. CDR3 nucleotides: TGTGCCAGCAGCCCAGGGGGGGTGAGAGGCCCTGGCTACACCTTC. This translates into CASSPGGVRGPGYTF.

The V and J genes are TRBV7-3 and TRBJ2-1; the match to TRBD1 covers 9 bases. CDR3 size: 21 residues. V lost 1 base, J lost 6 bases, and 22 bases stayed unmatched. Germline V lookup: CDR1 SGHTA, CDR2 FQGTGA. CDR3 DNA: TGTGCCAGCAGCTTAAGGATGACTTTGGGACAGGGAGGACCAGCCATCAATGAGCAGTTCTTC. Translating gives CASSLRMTLGQGGPAINEQFF.

This clonotype occurred a few times. The chain employs TRBV11-2 and TRBJ2-2; maybe TRBD2 (5 bases). Between the trimmed V and J ends, which lost 1 base and 4 bases, there was a span of 10 bases. Per the germline V gene, CDR1 is SGHAT and CDR2 is FQNNGV. This CDR3 is 15 amino acids long. CDR3 sequence reads: CASSLATGFTGELFF. The CDR3 DNA sequence: TGTGCCAGCAGCTTAGCGACGGGGTTCACCGGGGAGCTGTTTTTT.

CDR3 in amino acids: CASSAPGGSLEKLFF. The CDR3 DNA sequence: TGTGCCAGCAGTGCACCAGGGGGGTCCCTTGAAAAACTGTTTTTT. This chain connects TRBV25-1 to TRBJ1-4; 7 bases map to TRBD1. V trimming: 4 bases; J trimming: 7 bases; junction bases outside the gene matches: 9. The CDR3 is 15 residues long. Germline values: CDR1 MGHDK, CDR2 SYGVNS.

This clonotype was counted at least ten times. This sequence joins TRBV12-3 or TRBV12-4 and TRBJ2-3; a weak D match, TRBD2 (5 bases). CDR3 length equals 14 residues. Trimming stripped 5 bases from V and 6 bases from J, with 15 bases between. The CDR3 bases are TGTGCCAGCAGTCCGGGTCGGAAGCGGGATACGCAGTATTTT. Its translation: CASSPGRKRDTQYF.

This clonotype was seen ten or more times. This rearrangement joins TRBV6-2 or TRBV6-3 to TRBJ2-1, with 9 nucleotides matching TRBD2. CDR3 length: 17 amino acids. The V gene's germline CDR1 is MNHEY and CDR2 SVGEGT. Trimming took 5 bases from V and 6 from J; bases not matched to a gene: 14. The CDR3 nucleotides read TGTGCCAGCAGTCCGGCGGTTTGGCTAGCGGGATTCAATGAGCAGTTCTTC. It encodes CASSPAVWLAGFNEQFF.

Turning to this clonotype: This may come from a read error, since a much larger clone is one base off. The chain joins TRBV28 to TRBJ2-2; perhaps D is TRBD1 or TRBD2 (6 bases each). CDR1 is MDHEN, CDR2 SYDVKM, per germline. The CDR3 spans 15 residues. The CDR3 here is CATSFNGGASGELFF. DNA of the CDR3: TGTGCCACCAGTTTCAACGGGGGCGCATCCGGGGAGCTGTTTTTT.

The genes are TRBV4-2 and TRBJ1-2, with 9 bases aligning to TRBD1. CDR3 length: 15 residues. Germline lookup yields CDR1 LGHNA and CDR2 YNFKEQ. Trimming cost V 2 bases and J 7 bases; bases outside gene matches: 8. In DNA form, the CDR3 reads TGTGCCAGCAGCCAAACGGACAGGGGTAGTGGTGGCTACACCTTC. Its protein product is CASSQTDRGSGGYTF.

This clonotype came up many times. CDR3 nucleotide sequence: TGCAGCGTTGACGGGGGGGCCGGTACGAAGTTCTTC. It yields the protein CSVDGGAGTKFF. The chain employs TRBV29-1 and TRBJ2-1; 8 nucleotides match TRBD2. Germline trimming cut 3 bases from V and 14 bases from J; bases unmatched to any gene: 9. Per germline, CDR1 SQVTM and CDR2 ANQGSEA. The CDR3 has 12 residues.

The J gene is TRBJ2-7, the V gene TRBV18; 8 bases match TRBD1. The length of the CDR3 is 15 residues. The germline gives CDR1 KGHSH, CDR2 LQKENI. The V gene end was trimmed by 3 bases and the J gene end by 6 bases; junction bases not matched to a gene: 10. CDR3 in DNA: TGTGCCAGCTCACCGCGGACAGGGAGTTTTGGCGAGCAGTACTTC. It encodes CASSPRTGSFGEQYF.